The 12 T cell receptor beta chains below all came from one sample that was sequenced in a study of shared clonotypes between healthy human individuals. The naive CD8 fraction comprised CD45RO-negative cells positively selected for CCR7 and excluded terminally differentiated effector memory CD45RA+ cells. TCRdb's copy holds only in-frame clones and misses some; the assay was immunoSEQ multiplex PCR. The data show some 1,900,000 clones, over 85% seen once. Sequenced input: naive CD8+ T cells sorted from blood. The source of these receptors is a man aged 18 to 30 in good health.

This chain joins TRBV18 and TRBJ1-5, with D possibly matching TRBD1 (6 bases). CDR1 is KGHSH and CDR2 is LQKENI in the germline V gene. V was cut by 4 bases and J by 5 bases, with 15 bases left in between. The CDR3 has 15 amino acids. The CDR3 region has the DNA TGTGCCAGCTCACGTACAGGGAGAGGAGATCAGCCCCAGCATTTT. Protein: CASSRTGRGDQPQHF.

The rearrangement uses TRBV5-6 and TRBJ2-1; D assignment may be TRBD1 or TRBD2 (5 bases each). This CDR3 spans 15 amino acids. Germline CDR1 is SGHDT and CDR2 is YYEEEE. Trimming shortened V by 0 bases and J by 2 bases, and 9 bases separated the two germline ends. In nucleotides, the CDR3 is TGTGCCAGCAGCTTGGGGGACCTTACCTACAATGAGCAGTTCTTC. As protein: CASSLGDLTYNEQFF.

J is TRBJ2-5 and V is TRBV19; 8 bases are a match to TRBD1. V shed 5 bases and J 5 bases; nucleotides not matched to a gene: 7. The CDR3 totals 14 residues. Germline CDR1 and CDR2: LNHDA and SQIVND (reference sequence). CDR3 in amino acids: CASSPMTGAETQYF. CDR3 sequence (DNA): TGTGCCAGTAGTCCGATGACAGGGGCGGAGACCCAGTACTTC.

The chain couples TRBV9 to TRBJ1-2; D is perhaps TRBD1 (5 bases). Germline V CDR1 and CDR2: SGDLS, YYNGEE. V lost 2 bases and J 4 bases, leaving 12 bases between the germline ends. This CDR3 has 14 amino acids. CDR3 sequence: CASSVSGTAYGYTF. The CDR3 DNA reads as TGTGCCAGCAGCGTCTCCGGGACGGCCTATGGCTACACCTTC.

On this clone: The junction departs from germline at one end; a sequencing error may be responsible. The V and J genes are TRBV7-7 and TRBJ2-3; no reliable D call. Germline V gene data show CDR1 as SSHAT and CDR2 as FNYEAQ (reference sequence). The CDR3 is made up of 14 amino acids. The chain's CDR3 is CASSLTVGADTQYF. CDR3 in DNA: TGTGCTAGCAGCCTCACCGTGGGCGCAGATACGCAGTATTTT.

Turning to this clone: Additional DNA sequences in this sample encode the identical CDR3. This chain connects TRBV13 to TRBJ1-2; the D gene is possibly TRBD1 (6 bases). Trimming pared 0 bases from V and 2 bases from J, leaving 7 bases between. This CDR3 is 14 amino acids long. Per the germline V gene, CDR1 is PRHDT and CDR2 is FYEKMQ (reference sequence). The CDR3 DNA reads TGTGCCAGCAGCTTAGGGACAGGCAACTATGGCTACACCTTC. This codes for CASSLGTGNYGYTF.

To note about this clone: Other DNA sequences in this specimen translate into the identical CDR3. The V and J genes are TRBV4-3 and TRBJ1-2; a possible D gene is TRBD1 (6 bases). This CDR3 is built from 14 residues. Germline V gene data show CDR1 as LGHNA and CDR2 as YSLEER. V was clipped by 0 bases and J by 4 bases, with 9 bases between them. CDR3 DNA sequence: TGCGCCAGCAGCCAAGATCGAGGGGGCTATGGCTACACCTTC. The encoded protein is CASSQDRGGYGYTF.

The chain couples TRBV5-6 to TRBJ1-4, with 7 bases identical to TRBD1. CDR3 size: 12 residues. V was clipped by 4 bases and J by 7 bases; unmatched bases: 1. The germline CDR1 and CDR2 sequences are SGHDT and YYEEEE. The CDR3 DNA reads TGTGCCAGCAGCAGACAGGGTGAAAAACTGTTTTTT. Translation gives CASSRQGEKLFF.

The chain uses TRBV6-1 and TRBJ2-7, with D possibly TRBD2 on 7 matching bases. The ends were cut back, 2 bases at V and 2 bases at J, with 16 bases in the middle. This CDR3 spans 16 amino acids. Germline values: CDR1 MNHNS, CDR2 SASEGT. The CDR3 loop reads CASSELGGGETYEQYF. The DNA for the CDR3 is TGTGCCAGCAGTGAATTGGGAGGGGGGGAGACCTACGAGCAGTACTTC.

The V gene is TRBV4-1, the J gene TRBJ1-1; D is perhaps TRBD1 (5 bases). Germline V gene sequence: CDR1 MGHRA, CDR2 YSYEKL. V lost 3 bases and J lost 4, with 15 bases in between. This CDR3 contains 15 residues. As DNA, the CDR3 is TGCGCCAGCAGCCAGATGGGGGGTTTAGTCACTGAAGCTTTCTTT. Its protein is CASSQMGGLVTEAFF.

This rearrangement joins TRBV23-1 to TRBJ2-3; 10 bases line up with TRBD1. TRBV23-1 is an ORF, and what it does is uncertain. V dropped 2 bases and J dropped 4; count of bases not matched to a gene: 6. The CDR3 is 16 amino acids. The CDR3 spells CASSQDRGHRADTQYF. The DNA for the CDR3 is TGCGCCAGCAGTCAAGACAGGGGGCATAGAGCAGATACGCAGTATTTT.

The CDR3: CAISDPRTNLAGSYEQYF. CDR3 coding DNA: TGTGCCATCAGTGATCCCCGGACAAATTTAGCGGGATCCTACGAGCAGTACTTC. V is TRBV10-3 and J is TRBJ2-7; 8 bases map to TRBD2. The CDR3 runs to 18 residues. V lost 3 bases, J lost 1 base, and 14 bases stayed unmatched. CDR1 and CDR2 from the germline V gene are ENHRY and SYGVKD.